This note documents a single T cell receptor (beta chain) sequence. These data come from a study of shared clonotypes between healthy human individuals. Using immunoSEQ multiplex PCR, the repertoire was profiled, and TCRdb retains in-frame clones only, with some absent. The sample yields more than 1 million clones, 75% to 80% seen once. CDR3 length: 16 residues. Trimming removed 5 bases at V and 6 bases at J, with 23 bases between. Germline V gene data show CDR1 as SGHAT and CDR2 as FQNNGV. The chain uses TRBV11-2 and TRBJ2-7; a weak D match, TRBD1 (6 bases). This receptor was obtained from a young man in good health. Some clones in this sample may be carry-over from other donors' samples. The sample consisted of memory CD4+ T cells from PBMCs. The sample's subset: CD45RA-negative fraction. The CDR3 DNA reads TGTGCCAGCAGCCCCCCTGGGGCAGGGGTGGTAAGCGAGCAGTACTTC. Its protein is CASSPPGAGVVSEQYF. Drawing the rest from reference TRBV11-2 and TRBJ2-7, the complete variable domain is EAGVAQSPRYKIIEKRQSVAFWCNPISGHATLYWYQQILGQGPKLLIQFQNNGVVDDSQLPKDRFSAERLKGVDSTLKIQPAKLEDSAVYLCASSPPGAGVVSEQYFGPGTRLTVT.